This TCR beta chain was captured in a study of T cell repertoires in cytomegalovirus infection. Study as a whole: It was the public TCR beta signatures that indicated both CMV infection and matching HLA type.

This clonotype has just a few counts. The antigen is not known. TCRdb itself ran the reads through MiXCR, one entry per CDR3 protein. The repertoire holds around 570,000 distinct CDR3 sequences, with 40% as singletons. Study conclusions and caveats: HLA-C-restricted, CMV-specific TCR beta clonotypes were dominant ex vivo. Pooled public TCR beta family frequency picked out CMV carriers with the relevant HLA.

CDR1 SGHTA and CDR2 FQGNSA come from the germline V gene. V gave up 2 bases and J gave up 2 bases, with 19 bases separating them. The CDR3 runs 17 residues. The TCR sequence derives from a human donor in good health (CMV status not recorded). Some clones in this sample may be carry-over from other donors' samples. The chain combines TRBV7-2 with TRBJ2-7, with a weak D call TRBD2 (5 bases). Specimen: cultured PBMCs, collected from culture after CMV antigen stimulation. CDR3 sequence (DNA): TGTGCCAGCAGCTTAAAGAGGTTGCGGGTCGCTGCCTACGAGCAGTACTTC. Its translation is CASSLKRLRVAAYEQYF.